This TCR beta chain was sequenced in a study of beta chain features in type 1 diabetes. This clone turned up a few times. What it binds is unknown. Notes on the study in general: VDJ junctions sequenced from type 1 diabetes patients showed fewer insertions and more deletions.

All of the isolated RNA was reverse transcribed, so expressed TCRB transcripts were sequenced. Sequenced by immunoSEQ multiplex PCR; TCRdb stores in-frame clones only, minus some. The sample contains 900,000 or so clones, around a sixth of which appear only once. The origin of this receptor is a woman between 18 and 29 years old in good health. The sample was naive CD4+ T cells from blood.

CDR3 amino acids: CATRQGPNEKLFF. The DNA for the CDR3 is TGTGCCACCCGACAGGGTCCCAATGAAAAACTGTTTTTT. This rearrangement joins TRBV27 to TRBJ1-4; 7 nucleotides align to TRBD1. J was trimmed by 5 bases and V by 10 bases; bases with no gene match: 7. Germline loops: CDR1 MNHEY, CDR2 SMNVEV (reference sequence). The CDR3 has 13 amino acids.